The 10 T cell receptor beta chains given below trace back to one sample, sequenced in a study of T cell responses to AZD1222 COVID-19 vaccine. The protocol was immunoSEQ multiplex PCR, while the TCRdb copy is restricted to in-frame clones and leaves out a portion. The table has approximately 80,000 clones, 70% to 90% seen once. The specimen was peripheral blood, collected 28 days after the second AZD1222 dose. The receptors were sampled from an adult who received the AZD1222 COVID-19 vaccine.

This chain uses TRBV23-1 with TRBJ2-1; a weak D match, TRBD1 (5 bases). TRBV23-1 qualifies as an ORF whose function is uncertain. Trimming removed 3 bases at V and 1 base at J, with 16 bases between. This CDR3 region has 17 residues. CDR3 nucleotides: TGCGCCAGCAGTCACCCGGGCAGGGTAAGGTCCTACAATGAGCAGTTCTTC. Translation gives CASSHPGRVRSYNEQFF.

This chain connects TRBV7-2 to TRBJ1-6; 9 nucleotides match TRBD1. Germline V gives CDR1 SGHTA, CDR2 FQGNSA. This CDR3 has 15 amino acids. The junction had 5 bases not matched to a gene; V was cut back by 5 bases and J by 6 bases. DNA of the CDR3: TGTGCCAGCAGCCAAAGACAGGGGGGTAATTCACCCCTCCACTTT. Translating it yields CASSQRQGGNSPLHF.

The V call is TRBV19, the J call TRBJ1-2; TRBD1 agrees at 10 bases. The germline V gene encodes CDR1 LNHDA and CDR2 SQIVND (reference sequence). Trimming removed 2 bases from V and 4 bases from J; junction bases left unmatched: 1. The CDR3 is made up of 14 amino acids. The CDR3 region is CASSIRTGGYGYTF. The DNA for the CDR3 is TGTGCCAGTAGTATACGGACAGGGGGCTATGGCTACACCTTC.

The chain joins TRBV18 to TRBJ2-5, with D uncertain. Trimming left V 2 bases short and J 5 bases short, with 12 bases between. The CDR3 length is 14 residues. The germline V gene encodes CDR1 KGHSH and CDR2 LQKENI. This chain's CDR3 is CASSPVPNYETQYF. The CDR3 coding sequence is TGTGCCAGCTCACCAGTCCCCAATTATGAGACCCAGTACTTC.

This clone was observed a few times. This chain joins TRBV15 and TRBJ1-6; D is uncertain. The CDR3 is 14 amino acids. The V and J ends lost 2 bases and 6 bases respectively, with 8 bases between them. Germline CDR1 and CDR2: LNHNV and YYDKDF (reference sequence). The CDR3 region has the DNA TGTGCCACCAGCAGATCCAGAGGTAATTCACCCCTCCACTTT. Translating it yields CATSRSRGNSPLHF.

The gene calls are TRBV2 and TRBJ1-3; perhaps TRBD1 as D (6 bases). This CDR3 contains 14 residues. CDR1 and CDR2 from the germline V gene are SNHLY and FYNNEI. V shed 6 bases and J shed 1 base, with 10 bases lying between them. The CDR3 DNA reads TGTGCCAGCAGGAATGACAGGTCTGGAAACACCATATATTTT. This sequence encodes CASRNDRSGNTIYF.

This chain uses TRBV10-3 with TRBJ2-7; the D gene could be TRBD1 or TRBD2 (5 bases each). Germline assignment: CDR1 ENHRY and CDR2 SYGVKD. This CDR3 comprises 13 residues. Trimming shortened V by 11 bases and J by 1 base, and 15 bases separated the two germline ends. CDR3 amino acids: CALMGDGSYEQYF. As DNA, the CDR3 is TGTGCCCTCATGGGGGATGGGTCCTACGAGCAGTACTTC.

V and J are TRBV27 and TRBJ2-1; D gene uncertain. With 5 bases removed from V and 1 base from J, the gap between germline ends came to 15 bases. Germline V lookup: CDR1 MNHEY, CDR2 SMNVEV (reference sequence). The CDR3 has 16 residues. In nucleotides, the CDR3 is TGTGCCAGCAGTCCCAGCGACGGCCTTTCCTACAATGAGCAGTTCTTC. It specifies CASSPSDGLSYNEQFF.

This rearrangement joins TRBV2 to TRBJ2-3; D might be TRBD1 (6 bases). The CDR3 length is 14 residues. The germline V gene has CDR1 SNHLY and CDR2 FYNNEI. Trimming took 7 bases from V and 6 from J, leaving 17 bases between them. CDR3 sequence: CASNVAAQGDTQYF. Here the CDR3 DNA reads TGTGCCAGCAATGTGGCAGCTCAGGGGGATACGCAGTATTTT.

This clone was seen once. The gene calls are TRBV5-1 and TRBJ1-1, with a weak D call TRBD1 (5 bases). The germline V gene encodes CDR1 SGHRS and CDR2 YFSETQ. The CDR3 is 16 amino acids. With 4 bases removed from V and 1 base from J, the gap between germline ends came to 17 bases. The CDR3 region is CASSRTFGGKNTEAFF. The CDR3 bases are TGCGCCAGCAGCCGTACGTTCGGGGGGAAGAACACTGAAGCTTTCTTT.